The sample holds one count of the clone carrying this TCR beta chain. The target antigen is unknown. This entry comes from a study of post-analysis software for immune sequencing data. Across the study: The courses of disease that were included comprised relapsing-remitting, secondary progressive and progressive-relapsing multiple sclerosis. General study points: Same-batch preparations were strongly co-clustered by F measure. Diversity measured as normalized Chao1 was significantly lower in multiple sclerosis patients than in controls.

The TCR beta cDNA libraries contained unique molecular identifiers. T cells, about 0.95 to 10 million of them, yielded some 510,000 cDNA molecules. TCRdb passed the PCR reads through MiXCR, listing each CDR3 protein once. The table lists 750,000 to 950,000 distinct CDR3 sequences, approximately 53% of them singletons. The TCR originated in a girl between 10 and 17 years old with multiple sclerosis. The source material was blood.

CDR3: CSAAPGPDTQYF. The CDR3 DNA follows: TGCAGTGCTGCCCCCGGCCCAGATACGCAGTATTTT. The chain recombines TRBV20-1 with TRBJ2-3; D gene unclear. Germline V gene sequence: CDR1 DFQATT, CDR2 SNEGSKA (reference sequence). This CDR3 is 12 amino acids long. V lost 5 bases, J lost 4 bases, and 10 bases lay in between.